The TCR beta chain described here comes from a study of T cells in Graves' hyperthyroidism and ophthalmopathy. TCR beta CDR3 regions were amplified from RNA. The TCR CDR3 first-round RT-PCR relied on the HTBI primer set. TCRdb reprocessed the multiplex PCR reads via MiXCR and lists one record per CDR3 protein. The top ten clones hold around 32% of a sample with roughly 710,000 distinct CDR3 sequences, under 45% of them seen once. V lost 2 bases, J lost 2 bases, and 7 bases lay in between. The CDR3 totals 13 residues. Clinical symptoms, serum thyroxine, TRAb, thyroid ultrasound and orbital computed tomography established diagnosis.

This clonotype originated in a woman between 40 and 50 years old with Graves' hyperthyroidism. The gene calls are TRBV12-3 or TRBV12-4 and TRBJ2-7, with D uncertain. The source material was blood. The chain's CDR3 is CASSLNAAYEQYF. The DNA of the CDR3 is TGTGCCAGCAGTTTAAACGCAGCCTACGAGCAGTACTTC.